A selection of T cell receptor beta chains follows, all from one sample in a study of T cell repertoires in cytomegalovirus infection. Each CDR3 protein is one row after TCRdb ran MiXCR on the reads. The data hold roughly 320,000 distinct CDR3 sequences, with about 8.8% observed a single time. Sequenced sample: PBMCs. Every receptor here comes from a human donor in good health (CMV status not recorded). Some clones in this sample may be carry-over from other donors' samples. Each CDR3 is given with its conserved first and last residue. The D gene is left open where the match is weak. Clone size is shown for a subset of rows, as once, few, many or a class of expanded clone.

.	TRBD1	TRBV5-1	TRBJ1-1	CASSLDGRGMNTEAFF	TGCGCCAGCAGCTTGGATGGCAGGGGGATGAACACTGAAGCTTTCTTT
many	TRBD2	TRBV4-1	TRBJ2-5	CASSQSSSRKTSGGKETQYF	TGCGCCAGCAGCCAAAGTAGTAGCCGGAAGACTAGCGGGGGGAAAGAGACCCAGTACTTC
many	.	TRBV20-1	TRBJ2-4	CSAQTRVSKYFQYF	TGCAGTGCTCAGACCAGGGTCTCTAAATACTTTCAGTACTTC
.	.	TRBV18	TRBJ2-2	CASSPRDGVTGELFF	TGTGCCAGCTCACCTAGGGACGGGGTCACCGGGGAGCTGTTTTTT
.	.	TRBV20-1	TRBJ2-2	CSARDPTNTGELFF	TGCAGTGCTAGAGACCCCACAAACACCGGGGAGCTGTTTTTT
once	.	TRBV7-7	TRBJ2-5	CASSLGVGGQQETQYF	TGTGCTAGCAGCTTAGGGGTCGGCGGCCAGCAAGAGACCCAGTACTTC
many	.	TRBV19	TRBJ2-4	CASSIIGWNIQYF	TGTGCCAGTAGTATCATCGGGTGGAACATTCAGTACTTC
many	TRBD1	TRBV7-8	TRBJ1-4	CASSPRDRVNEKLFF	TGTGCCAGCAGCCCTAGGGACAGGGTTAATGAAAAACTGTTTTTT
many	.	TRBV10-2	TRBJ2-5	CASSEGPTGGETQYF	TGCGCCAGCAGTGAGGGCCCTACCGGAGGCGAGACCCAGTACTTC
.	.	TRBV18	TRBJ2-1	CASSPQSLVDYNEQFF	TGTGCCAGCTCCCCTCAATCGCTGGTGGACTACAATGAGCAGTTCTTC
many	TRBD2	TRBV12-3/TRBV12-4	TRBJ2-1	CASSRTSGGPEQFF	TGTGCCAGCAGCAGGACTAGCGGGGGGCCCGAGCAGTTCTTC
many	TRBD1	TRBV7-2	TRBJ2-7	CASSLGQGDLYEQYF	TGTGCCAGCAGCTTAGGACAGGGCGACCTCTACGAGCAGTACTTC
.	.	TRBV7-8	TRBJ2-5	CASSSTTLDQETQYF	TGTGCCAGCAGCTCTACTACGCTAGATCAAGAGACCCAGTACTTC
.	.	TRBV28	TRBJ2-3	CASSVPPFTDTQYF	.
many	.	TRBV7-6	TRBJ2-2	CASSLAFRGENTGELFF	TGTGCCAGCAGCTTAGCGTTCAGGGGCGAGAACACCGGGGAGCTGTTTTTT
many	.	TRBV7-7	TRBJ2-5	CASSLANQETQYF	TGTGCTAGCAGCTTAGCTAATCAAGAGACCCAGTACTTC
many	TRBD2	TRBV20-1	TRBJ2-1	CSARDPASGGVEQFF	TGCAGTGCTAGAGATCCGGCTAGCGGGGGGGTTGAGCAGTTCTTC
many	.	TRBV7-2	TRBJ2-6	CASSLEYRPVF	TGTGCCAGCAGCTTAGAGTACCGTCCGGTCTTC
.	.	TRBV20-1	TRBJ2-2	CSARLTTGELFF	TGCAGTGCTAGACTAACGACCGGGGAGCTGTTTTTT
few	.	TRBV15	TRBJ1-1	CATSKVGGPLNTEAFF	TGTGCCACCAGCAAAGTGGGGGGGCCCTTAAACACTGAAGCTTTCTTT
.	TRBD2	TRBV20-1	TRBJ2-3	CSATGLAGGPRTDTQYF	TGCAGTGCCACGGGACTAGCGGGGGGACCTCGCACAGATACGCAGTATTTT
.	TRBD1	TRBV29-1	TRBJ2-5	CSVDSDRGPETQYF	TGCAGCGTTGACTCAGACAGGGGGCCAGAGACCCAGTACTTC
many	TRBD2	TRBV12-3/TRBV12-4	TRBJ2-1	CASSRRGGNYNEQFF	TGTGCCAGCAGTCGGCGGGGGGGCAACTACAATGAGCAGTTCTTC
many	.	TRBV7-2	TRBJ1-5	CASSLAPGETQHF	TGTGCCAGCAGCTTAGCCCCCGGTGAGACCCAGCATTTT
many	.	TRBV12-5	TRBJ1-2	CASGFVGGYTF	TGTGCTAGTGGTTTTGTTGGCGGCTACACCTTC
many	TRBD2	TRBV6-2/TRBV6-3	TRBJ2-7	CASRPPGGGTYEQYF	TGTGCCAGCAGACCCCCTGGCGGGGGGACCTACGAGCAGTACTTC
.	.	TRBV7-9	TRBJ2-7	CASSWDDYEQYF	TGTGCCAGCAGCTGGGATGACTACGAGCAGTACTTC
many	.	TRBV19	TRBJ2-2	CATARNTGELFF	TGTGCCACTGCGCGGAACACCGGGGAGCTGTTTTTT
few	.	TRBV6-5	TRBJ1-1	CASSFLGSGQMNTEAFF	TGTGCCAGCAGTTTCTTGGGTTCCGGACAGATGAACACTGAAGCTTTCTTT
.	TRBD1	TRBV19	TRBJ2-3	CASTRDRGDTQYF	TGTGCCAGTACCCGGGACAGGGGAGATACGCAGTATTTT
many	TRBD2	TRBV7-2	TRBJ2-5	CASSLAAGLQETQYF	TGTGCCAGCAGCTTAGCAGCGGGACTCCAAGAGACCCAGTACTTC
few	TRBD2	TRBV9	TRBJ2-3	CASSVREADTQYF	TGTGCCAGCAGCGTACGGGAGGCAGATACGCAGTATTTT
many	TRBD1	TRBV28	TRBJ1-6	CASSSPGQGNSPLHF	TGTGCCAGCAGTTCACCGGGACAGGGTAATTCACCCCTCCACTTT
many	TRBD2	TRBV7-6	TRBJ2-1	CASSSSGGPNEQFF	TGTGCCAGCAGCAGTAGCGGGGGGCCCAATGAGCAGTTCTTC
many	.	TRBV7-2	TRBJ2-6	CASSLALRGGANVLTF	TGTGCCAGCAGCTTAGCGCTAAGGGGTGGGGCCAACGTCCTGACTTTC
many	.	TRBV20-1	TRBJ2-1	CSARGGRVGLDEQFF	TGCAGTGCTAGAGGGGGAAGGGTAGGGCTAGATGAGCAGTTCTTC
few	.	TRBV18	TRBJ1-2	CASSATENYGYTF	TGTGCCAGCTCAGCGACAGAGAACTATGGCTACACCTTC
many	.	TRBV7-2	TRBJ1-5	CASSLGVGYQPQHF	TGTGCCAGCAGCTTAGGGGTAGGATATCAGCCCCAGCATTTT
many	.	TRBV29-1	TRBJ2-1	CSVSRGEQFF	TGCAGCGTTAGTCGGGGAGAGCAGTTCTTC
many	.	TRBV20-1	TRBJ2-1	CSARDPSAISSYNEQFF	TGCAGTGCTAGAGATCCGTCTGCCATATCCTCCTACAATGAGCAGTTCTTC
few	TRBD2	TRBV28	TRBJ2-5	CASSSSGGGALLKETQYF	TGTGCCAGCAGCTCTTCGGGAGGGGGGGCGCTATTGAAAGAGACCCAGTACTTC
many	.	TRBV20-1	TRBJ1-3	CSAPGPLSGNTIYF	TGCAGTGCTCCGGGACCGCTCTCTGGAAACACCATATATTTT
many	TRBD2	TRBV5-4	TRBJ2-1	CASRQIGGGGNEQFF	TGTGCCAGCAGGCAAATCGGGGGGGGCGGGAATGAGCAGTTCTTC
.	TRBD1	TRBV20-1	TRBJ2-3	CSASLRGQGITDTQYF	TGCAGTGCTAGCCTCAGGGGACAGGGGATTACAGATACGCAGTATTTT
many	TRBD1	TRBV6-2/TRBV6-3	TRBJ2-1	CASSYSSTGELINEQFF	TGTGCCAGCAGTTACTCGAGTACAGGGGAACTCATCAATGAGCAGTTCTTC
.	.	TRBV28	TRBJ1-2	CASSGRQAAGYGYTF	TGTGCCAGCAGTGGAAGGCAGGCGGCGGGCTATGGCTACACCTTC
many	TRBD1	TRBV24-1	TRBJ2-1	CATSAPPGQGLSYNEQFF	TGTGCCACCAGTGCCCCTCCGGGACAGGGGCTCTCCTACAATGAGCAGTTCTTC
.	TRBD1	TRBV6-5	TRBJ1-1	CASSRQGGPEAFF	TGTGCCAGCAGTCGACAGGGAGGCCCTGAAGCTTTCTTT
.	.	TRBV5-5	TRBJ1-5	CASSLVLDGRQPQHF	TGTGCCAGCAGCTTGGTCTTAGACGGGAGGCAGCCCCAGCATTTT
few	.	TRBV20-1	TRBJ2-4	CSARAQAKQYF	TGCAGTGCTAGAGCCCAGGCCAAACAGTACTTC
many	.	TRBV7-9	TRBJ2-7	CASSLGSGNEQYF	TGTGCCAGCAGCCTGGGGTCAGGGAACGAGCAGTACTTC
.	.	TRBV6-2/TRBV6-3	TRBJ2-1	CASTGDYSYNEQFF	TGTGCCAGCACCGGGGATTATTCCTACAATGAGCAGTTCTTC
.	.	TRBV2	TRBJ1-2	CASHREIGYGYTF	TGTGCCAGCCACAGGGAGATTGGCTATGGCTACACCTTC
.	TRBD2	TRBV5-4	TRBJ2-2	CASRGGGDTGELFF	TGTGCCAGCAGGGGTGGGGGGGACACCGGGGAGCTGTTTTTT
few	.	TRBV12-5	TRBJ1-1	CASDLPGGTEAFF	TGTGCTAGTGACCTCCCGGGGGGCACTGAAGCTTTCTTT
many	.	TRBV20-1	TRBJ2-1	CSAPAQGSNNEQFF	TGCAGTGCCCCTGCTCAGGGAAGCAACAATGAGCAGTTCTTC
.	TRBD1	TRBV28	TRBJ1-1	CASSFRDRVSEAFF	TGTGCCAGCAGTTTTCGGGACAGGGTATCAGAAGCTTTCTTT
many	.	TRBV20-1	TRBJ1-5	CSARDGILNQPQHF	TGCAGTGCTAGAGATGGGATTTTAAATCAGCCCCAGCATTTT
.	TRBD1	TRBV6-5	TRBJ2-7	CASSTVRDSEQYF	TGTGCCAGCAGTACGGTTCGGGACAGCGAGCAGTACTTC